Listed here are 20 T cell receptor beta chains from one sample, sequenced in a study of Ad26.COV2.S vaccination and SARS-CoV-2 variants. Treatment meaning: 19 received Ad26.COV2.S at low or high dose, single or two shots; five or six received placebo; per-sample allocation not given. Collection of samples fell on day 63 after the first vaccine or placebo injection. TCRdb's table, derived via immunoSEQ multiplex PCR, lists solely in-frame clones and lacks some. The sample lists roughly 350,000 clones, around 88% occurring once. Sequencing used peripheral blood, obtained in a trial of Ad26.COV2.S vaccine versus placebo. These TCRs come from a person between 18 and 65 years old who received the Ad26.COV2.S COVID-19 vaccine or a placebo.

This chain uses TRBV6-5 with TRBJ2-7, with 11 bases lining up with TRBD2. Germline V CDR1 and CDR2: MNHEY, SVGAGI. The CDR3 is 16 residues long. J was trimmed by 6 bases and V by 2 bases; bases with no gene match: 9. CDR3 nucleotide sequence: TGTGCCAGCAGTTACGGATCCGGGACTAGCGGTGGCGAGCAGTACTTC. Translated: CASSYGSGTSGGEQYF.

This chain connects TRBV5-5 to TRBJ2-3; D is possibly TRBD1 (6 bases). The V and J ends lost 7 bases and 4 bases respectively, with 19 bases between them. The V gene's germline CDR1 is SGHKS and CDR2 YYEKEE (reference sequence). The CDR3 length is 15 residues. CDR3 sequence: CASGGQGRWPDTQYF. The CDR3 nucleotides are TGTGCCAGCGGGGGTCAGGGGCGCTGGCCAGATACGCAGTATTTT.

Only one count was recorded for this clone. This sequence joins TRBV5-6 and TRBJ1-1, with D possibly being TRBD1 (5 bases). Trimming left V 5 bases short and J 1 base short, with 9 bases between. The CDR3 is 13 amino acids. Germline CDR1 and CDR2: SGHDT and YYEEEE. CDR3 region: CASRNRRNTEAFF. In nucleotides, the CDR3 is TGTGCCAGCAGGAACAGGCGGAACACTGAAGCTTTCTTT.

Note on this clone: This sample also contains other DNA sequences that code for the same CDR3. The chain combines TRBV19 with TRBJ1-2; D may be TRBD1 (5 bases). This CDR3 has 13 amino acids. Germline V gene data show CDR1 as LNHDA and CDR2 as SQIVND (reference sequence). Trimming stripped 2 bases from V and 2 bases from J, with 6 bases between. The CDR3 region has the DNA TGTGCCAGTAGTATACCAGGGAACTATGGCTACACCTTC. Amino acid sequence: CASSIPGNYGYTF.

This chain joins TRBV27 and TRBJ2-3, with 13 bases identical to TRBD2. The V gene end was trimmed by 5 bases and the J gene end by 0 bases; junction bases not matched to a gene: 2. The CDR3 totals 16 residues. From germline, CDR1 is MNHEY and CDR2 SMNVEV (reference sequence). CDR3 sequence (DNA): TGTGCCAGCAGTCCGGGACTAGCGGGGAGCACAGATACGCAGTATTTT. It specifies CASSPGLAGSTDTQYF.

To note about this clone: The junction departs from the called germline gene at one end, perhaps through a read error. The chain uses TRBV3-1 (or the pseudogene TRBV3-2) and TRBJ2-2; 8 positions match TRBD2. Germline V gives CDR1 LGHDT, CDR2 YNNKEL (reference sequence). This CDR3 is built from 14 residues. CDR3 region: CASRGGPSTGELFF. The DNA for the CDR3 is TGTGCCAGCCGCGGGGGGCCGAGCACCGGGGAGCTGTTTTTC.

This chain joins TRBV19 and TRBJ1-1; unclear D gene. Germline-derived CDR1 and CDR2 are LNHDA and SQIVND (reference sequence). V lost 6 bases, J lost 1 base, and 12 bases lay in between. The CDR3 runs 14 residues. The CDR3 loop reads CASRILAKNTEAFF. CDR3 DNA sequence: TGTGCCAGTAGAATTCTAGCAAAGAACACTGAAGCTTTCTTT.

The DNA for the CDR3 is TGTGCCAGCAGTACCCGGACAGGGGAACTTGGAAACACCATATATTTT. It yields the protein CASSTRTGELGNTIYF. The chain uses TRBV28 and TRBJ1-3, with 9 bases that match TRBD1. Per germline, CDR1 MDHEN and CDR2 SYDVKM. The CDR3 extends over 16 amino acids. The V gene end was trimmed by 5 bases and the J gene end by 3 bases; junction bases not matched to a gene: 8.

This sequence joins TRBV28 and TRBJ2-1; D tentatively reads TRBD1 or TRBD2 (5 bases each). This CDR3 spans 13 amino acids. Germline V gives CDR1 MDHEN, CDR2 SYDVKM. Deletions cut 1 base from V and 6 bases from J, with 7 bases between. CDR3 bases: TGTGCCAGCAGTTTATCCGGGACCAATGAGCAGTTCTTC. It codes for CASSLSGTNEQFF.

The J gene is TRBJ1-5, the V gene TRBV30; 10 bases are a match to TRBD1. From germline, CDR1 is GTSNPN and CDR2 SVGIG (reference sequence). The CDR3 extends over 15 amino acids. Trimming at V came to 0 bases and at J to 5 bases, leaving 4 bases not matched to a gene. CDR3 protein: CAWSVRQGADQPQHF. CDR3 bases: TGTGCCTGGAGTGTAAGACAGGGGGCTGATCAGCCCCAGCATTTT.

This clone was seen a few times. V gene TRBV24-1 combines with J gene TRBJ1-3, with a tentative D call TRBD1 (5 bases). V dropped 3 bases and J dropped 4 bases, with 21 bases sitting between them. Germline V gene lookup returns CDR1 KGHDR and CDR2 SFDVKD. This CDR3 region has 18 residues. The CDR3 reads CATSDATNPGMNGNTIYF. The CDR3 DNA reads TGTGCCACCAGTGATGCCACCAACCCAGGGATGAACGGAAACACCATATATTTT.

This clone came up once. This rearrangement joins TRBV5-1 to TRBJ2-3; 9 bases align to TRBD1. CDR1 is SGHRS, CDR2 YFSETQ, per germline. Trimming cost V 4 bases and J 2 bases; bases outside gene matches: 11. The CDR3 consists of 17 residues. CDR3 residues: CASSPSTGGIHTDTQYF. The CDR3 DNA sequence: TGCGCCAGCAGCCCTTCGACAGGGGGGATTCACACAGATACGCAGTATTTT.

The chain is built from TRBV7-9 and TRBJ1-1, with D tentatively TRBD1 (5 bases). The CDR3 covers 18 residues. The germline V gene has CDR1 SEHNR and CDR2 FQNEAQ (reference sequence). V was trimmed by 5 bases and J by 0 bases, leaving 22 bases between them. CDR3 bases: TGTGCCAGCAGCGCCAGGCCCCTGGGGGACCTTATGAACACTGAAGCTTTCTTT. Amino acid sequence: CASSARPLGDLMNTEAFF.

The rearrangement uses TRBV5-1 and TRBJ1-1; D gene ambiguous. From germline, CDR1 is SGHRS and CDR2 YFSETQ. Trimming removed 1 base at V and 1 base at J, with 11 bases between. The CDR3 spans 15 residues. CDR3 sequence (DNA): TGCGCCAGCAGCTTGACGAACGGGGAGAACACTGAAGCTTTCTTT. As protein: CASSLTNGENTEAFF. The variable domain in full, completed from reference TRBV5-1 and TRBJ1-1, reads KAGVTQTPRYLIKTRGQQVTLSCSPISGHRSVSWYQQTPGQGLQFLFEYFSETQRNKGNFPGRFSGRQFSNSRSEMNVSTLELGDSALYLCASSLTNGENTEAFFGQGTRLTVV.

The rearrangement joins TRBV6-2 or TRBV6-3 to TRBJ2-7, with 7 bases identical to TRBD2. Germline-derived CDR1 and CDR2 are MNHEY and SVGEGT. V lost 6 bases, J lost 3 bases, and 11 bases stayed unmatched. This CDR3 is 15 amino acids long. The CDR3 here is CASSPLAAYSYEQYF. CDR3 coding DNA: TGTGCCAGCAGCCCCCTAGCGGCCTATAGCTACGAGCAGTACTTC.

The chain combines TRBV18 with TRBJ1-1; 9 bases are shared with TRBD1. Trimming at V came to 3 bases and at J to 0 bases, leaving 11 bases not matched to a gene. This CDR3 region has 18 residues. Germline V CDR1 and CDR2: KGHSH, LQKENI. The CDR3 nucleotides read TGTGCCAGCTCACCCATCGAACAGGGGGCCCTTTTGAACACTGAAGCTTTCTTT. It translates to CASSPIEQGALLNTEAFF.

This chain uses TRBV7-9 with TRBJ1-1; D possibly corresponds to TRBD1 (5 bases). This CDR3 has 14 residues. The germline V gene encodes CDR1 SEHNR and CDR2 FQNEAQ (reference sequence). V lost 2 bases to trimming and J lost 9 bases, with 16 bases between them. CDR3 protein: CASSLQGRVEKAFF. The CDR3, as DNA: TGTGCCAGCAGCTTACAGGGTAGGGTGGAAAAAGCTTTCTTT. Together with reference TRBV7-9 and TRBJ1-1, the CDR3 gives the full variable domain: DTGVSQNPRHKITKRGQNVTFRCDPISEHNRLYWYRQTLGQGPEFLTYFQNEAQLEKSRLLSDRFSAERPKGSFSTLEIQRTEQGDSAMYLCASSLQGRVEKAFFGQGTRLTVV.

This clone was observed a handful of times. The chain carries TRBV7-3 and TRBJ2-2; 7 nucleotides agree with TRBD2. The V segment lost 5 bases and the J segment 0 bases; nucleotides outside the gene matches: 12. The CDR3 sequence is 18 residues long. Germline V gives CDR1 SGHTA, CDR2 FQGTGA. This CDR3 is CASSPMGGSLTNTGELFF. The DNA of the CDR3 is TGTGCCAGCAGCCCCATGGGGGGGTCCCTAACGAACACCGGGGAGCTGTTTTTT. Full variable domain (missing parts from reference TRBV7-3 and TRBJ2-2): GAGVSQTPSNKVTEKGKYVELRCDPISGHTALYWYRQSLGQGPEFLIYFQGTGAADDSGLPNDRFFAVRPEGSVSTLKIQRTERGDSAVYLCASSPMGGSLTNTGELFFGEGSRLTVL.

In its sample, this clone was seen a few times. The chain carries TRBV12-3 or TRBV12-4 and TRBJ1-2; D remains ambiguous. With 5 bases removed from V and 8 bases from J, the gap between germline ends came to 12 bases. The CDR3 covers 12 residues. CDR3 nucleotide sequence: TGTGCCAGCAGTGCCGACCGGAGGGGCTACACCTTC. This gives the protein CASSADRRGYTF.

The rearrangement uses TRBV18 and TRBJ1-5; tentative D call: TRBD1 (6 bases). The ends were cut back, 3 bases at V and 8 bases at J, with 14 bases in the middle. Looked up from germline, CDR1 is KGHSH and CDR2 is LQKENI. The CDR3 loop spans 14 amino acids. CDR3 sequence (DNA): TGTGCCAGCTCACCCAATCTCTCAGGGGAGCCCCAGCATTTT. It is translated as CASSPNLSGEPQHF.